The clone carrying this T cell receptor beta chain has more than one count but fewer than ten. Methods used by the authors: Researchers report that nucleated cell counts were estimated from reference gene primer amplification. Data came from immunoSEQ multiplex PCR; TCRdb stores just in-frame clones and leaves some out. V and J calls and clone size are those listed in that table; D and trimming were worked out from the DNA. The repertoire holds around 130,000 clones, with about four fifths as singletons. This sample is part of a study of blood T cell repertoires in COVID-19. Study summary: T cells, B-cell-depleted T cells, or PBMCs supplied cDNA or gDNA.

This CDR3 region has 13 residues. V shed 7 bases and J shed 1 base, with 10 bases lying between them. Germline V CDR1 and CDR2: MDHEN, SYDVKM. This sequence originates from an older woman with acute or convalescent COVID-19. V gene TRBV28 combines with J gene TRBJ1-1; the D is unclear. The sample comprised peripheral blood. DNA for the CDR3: TGTGCCAGCACTGTTCTCGGGAACACTGAAGCTTTCTTT. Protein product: CASTVLGNTEAFF.